Presented here are 19 T cell receptor beta chains from one specimen sequenced in a study of blood T cell repertoires in COVID-19. The table came from immunoSEQ multiplex PCR; TCRdb's copy has only in-frame clones and leaves some out. The repertoire has 68,000 or so clones, around 90% of them found once; the top ten carry roughly 2.3%. The sequencing input was peripheral blood. The receptors were gathered from a human donor in a cohort sampled during active COVID-19.

The rearrangement uses TRBV5-6 and TRBJ2-1; D is perhaps TRBD2 (5 bases). The CDR3 has 13 amino acids. The V end lost 4 bases, the J end lost 7 bases, and 12 bases lay between the germline ends. Germline loops: CDR1 SGHDT, CDR2 YYEEEE. The CDR3 sequence: CASSRARRNEQFF. In DNA, the CDR3 is TGTGCCAGCAGCCGCGCCAGGAGGAATGAGCAGTTCTTC.

This clone was seen once. The J gene is TRBJ2-3, the V gene TRBV30; TRBD2 aligns across 9 bases. V trimming: 5 bases; J trimming: 4 bases; junction bases outside the gene matches: 10. Germline-derived CDR1 and CDR2 are GTSNPN and SVGIG (reference sequence). CDR3 size: 15 residues. This CDR3 is CAWAKLSGRADTQYF. The CDR3 DNA reads TGTGCCTGGGCTAAACTTAGCGGGAGAGCAGATACGCAGTATTTT.

The chain has TRBV4-3 and TRBJ2-1, with a weak D call TRBD2 (6 bases). The V and J ends lost 0 bases and 7 bases respectively, with 10 bases between them. CDR1 and CDR2 (germline): LGHNA, YSLEER. The CDR3 contains 14 residues. The CDR3 here is CASSQDYGGNEQFF. The CDR3 bases are TGCGCCAGCAGCCAAGATTACGGGGGAAATGAGCAGTTCTTC.

As DNA, the CDR3 is TGTGCCAGCTCACCACGATCGGGTTCCGGAAACACCATATATTTT. Amino acid sequence: CASSPRSGSGNTIYF. This sequence joins TRBV18 and TRBJ1-3; no clear D. Germline-derived CDR1 and CDR2 are KGHSH and LQKENI. The CDR3 is 15 residues long. The V end lost 1 base, the J end lost 4 bases, and 11 bases lay between the germline ends. The variable domain in full, with the rest retrieved from reference TRBV18 and TRBJ1-3, is NAGVMQNPRHLVRRRGQEARLRCSPMKGHSHVYWYRQLPEEGLKFMVYLQKENIIDESGMPKERFSAEFPKEGPSILRIQQVVRGDSAAYFCASSPRSGSGNTIYFGEGSWLTVV.

The chain carries TRBV7-2 and TRBJ2-7; possibly TRBD2 for D (6 bases). The CDR3 sequence is 14 residues long. CDR1 SGHTA and CDR2 FQGNSA come from the germline V gene. V lost 3 bases to trimming and J lost 2 bases, with 11 bases between them. In DNA form, the CDR3 reads TGTGCCAGCAGCTTCAAGGGGAGGACCTACGAGCAGTACTTC. It encodes CASSFKGRTYEQYF.

The chain's CDR3 is CAWSVPGLGTDTQYF. As DNA, the CDR3 is TGTGCCTGGAGTGTTCCGGGACTAGGCACAGATACGCAGTATTTT. This chain connects TRBV30 to TRBJ2-3, with 8 nucleotides matching TRBD2. V shed 0 bases, J shed 1 base, and the junction held 3 bases outside the gene matches. CDR1 and CDR2 (germline): GTSNPN, SVGIG (reference sequence). This CDR3 is 15 amino acids long.

This clone was recorded only once. The CDR3, as DNA: TGTGCCAGCTCACCAAGAAACAGGGTATCGGAAGAGCAGTACTTC. As protein: CASSPRNRVSEEQYF. This chain links TRBV18 with TRBJ2-7; tentatively, D is TRBD1 (6 bases). Trimming took off 2 bases at V and 7 bases at J, with 18 bases between the two ends. The germline gives CDR1 KGHSH, CDR2 LQKENI. The CDR3 has 15 amino acids. Looking up the rest from reference TRBV18 and TRBJ2-7 gives the full variable domain: NAGVMQNPRHLVRRRGQEARLRCSPMKGHSHVYWYRQLPEEGLKFMVYLQKENIIDESGMPKERFSAEFPKEGPSILRIQQVVRGDSAAYFCASSPRNRVSEEQYFGPGTRLTVT.

In its sample, this clone was seen once. CDR3 in amino acids: CASSSFSLNTEAFF. DNA for the CDR3: TGTGCCAGCAGTTCCTTTTCTTTGAACACTGAAGCTTTCTTT. This chain joins TRBV5-4 and TRBJ1-1; no firm D call. The CDR3 is made up of 14 amino acids. The V gene's germline CDR1 is SGHNT and CDR2 YYREEE (reference sequence). V shed 5 bases and J shed 0 bases, with 11 bases lying between them.

The V gene is TRBV11-3, the J gene TRBJ2-3; tentatively, D is TRBD2 (5 bases). V was pared by 1 base and J by 3 bases, with 14 bases between. The length of the CDR3 is 16 residues. CDR1 SGHNT and CDR2 YENEEA come from the germline V gene. This CDR3 reads CASSLGEGFPTDTQYF. CDR3 DNA sequence: TGTGCCAGCAGCTTAGGCGAGGGTTTCCCAACAGATACGCAGTATTTT.

The V call is TRBV2, the J call TRBJ2-2; maybe TRBD2 (5 bases). The V and J ends lost 5 bases and 0 bases respectively, with 13 bases between them. Per the germline V gene, CDR1 is SNHLY and CDR2 is FYNNEI. There are 16 residues in the CDR3. The CDR3 spells CASSSLPGTNTGELFF. The CDR3 nucleotides are TGTGCCAGCAGTAGCCTACCGGGGACGAACACCGGGGAGCTGTTTTTT.

The CDR3 is CASSTPGGAANEQFF. The CDR3 coding sequence is TGTGCCAGTAGTACGCCGGGGGGAGCGGCCAATGAGCAGTTCTTC. This chain connects TRBV19 to TRBJ2-1; 7 bases align to TRBD2. Losses at the gene ends were 4 bases for V and 6 bases for J; bases not matched to a gene: 9. This CDR3 is built from 15 residues. Germline V gives CDR1 LNHDA, CDR2 SQIVND (reference sequence).

The chain combines TRBV6-5 with TRBJ1-5, with 7 bases fitting TRBD1. The CDR3 has 14 amino acids. Unmatched junction bases numbered 6, after V lost 7 bases and J lost 3 bases. Germline CDR1 reads MNHEY; CDR2 reads SVGAGI. DNA for the CDR3: TGTGCCAGCAAAGAGGGGGCCTTCAATCAGCCCCAGCATTTT. It encodes CASKEGAFNQPQHF.

The chain is built from TRBV7-7 and TRBJ2-7; D is unclear. The V end was cut by 2 bases, the J end by 0 bases, with 8 bases between. CDR1 and CDR2 from the germline V gene are SSHAT and FNYEAQ (reference sequence). The CDR3 totals 14 residues. The CDR3 loop is CASSLNAGSYEQYF. The CDR3 nucleotides read TGTGCCAGCAGCTTAAACGCAGGCTCCTACGAGCAGTACTTC.

The V call is TRBV2, the J call TRBJ1-2; 9 nucleotides match TRBD1. V was clipped by 1 base and J by 3 bases; unmatched bases: 3. Germline V gene data show CDR1 as SNHLY and CDR2 as FYNNEI. The CDR3 is made up of 15 amino acids. CDR3 amino acids: CASSEGDRGDYGYTF. As DNA, the CDR3 is TGTGCCAGCAGTGAAGGTGACAGGGGGGACTATGGCTACACCTTC.

There are a few counts of this clone. The chain's CDR3 is CAWDSGTGFDNSPLHF. The CDR3 DNA follows: TGTGCCTGGGACAGCGGGACAGGGTTTGATAATTCACCCCTCCACTTT. V usage is TRBV30 and J usage is TRBJ1-6, with TRBD1 matching 9 bases. After removal of 5 bases from V and 5 bases from J, the junction contained 10 bases not matched to a gene. This CDR3 spans 16 amino acids. Germline V gene sequence: CDR1 GTSNPN, CDR2 SVGIG (reference sequence).

The chain has TRBV28 and TRBJ1-1, with D unresolved. Between the trimmed V and J ends, which lost 2 bases and 0 bases, there was a span of 4 bases. This CDR3 is 13 amino acids long. Germline CDR1 and CDR2: MDHEN and SYDVKM. CDR3 region: CASSLRVNTEAFF. CDR3 sequence (DNA): TGTGCCAGCAGTTTAAGAGTGAACACTGAAGCTTTCTTT.

The chain is built from TRBV12-1 and TRBJ1-1. TRBV12-1 is described as a pseudogene. The CDR3 loop spans 17 amino acids. CDR3 nucleotides: TGTGCCAGCAGCTGCTCGCCGGGGGGGAGGATGAACACTGAAGCTTTCTTT. Its translation: CASSCSPGGRMNTEAFF.

The rearrangement uses TRBV10-2 and TRBJ1-3; tentatively, D is TRBD1 (6 bases). Germline V gene sequence: CDR1 WSHSY, CDR2 SAAADI. CDR3 length: 17 residues. The V and J ends lost 8 bases and 0 bases respectively, with 20 bases between them. The CDR3 spells CASRDKEVPRSGNTIYF. The CDR3 nucleotides are TGCGCCAGCCGGGACAAGGAGGTTCCCCGCTCTGGAAACACCATATATTTT.

The genes are TRBV12-3 or TRBV12-4 and TRBJ2-7; D perhaps matches TRBD1 (6 bases). CDR3 size: 13 residues. Trimming removed 6 bases from V and 3 bases from J, with 12 bases in between. This CDR3 reads CASRLPGHYEQYF. The CDR3 bases are TGTGCCAGCAGACTCCCGGGACACTACGAGCAGTACTTC.